One and the same sample provided the 9 T cell receptor beta chains below, sequenced in a study of glioma-infiltrating T cells. Using RNA template, CDR3s of TCR alpha and beta were amplified with iRepertoire arm-PCR. MiXCR, applied by TCRdb to the multiplex PCR reads, yields one record per CDR3 protein. The table shows roughly 350,000 distinct CDR3 sequences, with 41% occurring only once. Sequencing used glioma tissue, nonneoplastic brain tissue, or PBMCs (not recorded which). The source of these receptors is a human donor with low-grade glioma or glioblastoma, undergoing nonglioma brain surgery, or in good health (not recorded which).

V is TRBV20-1 and J is TRBJ2-7; 11 bases align to TRBD2. The ends lost 4 bases at V and 3 bases at J; junction bases unmatched: 8. This CDR3 has 15 residues. Germline CDR1 reads DFQATT; CDR2 reads SNEGSKA (reference sequence). CDR3 loop: CSATSLAGGIYEQYF. The CDR3 coding sequence is TGCAGTGCTACCTCCTTAGCGGGGGGGATCTACGAGCAGTACTTC.

This clonotype was detected ten times or more. This sequence joins TRBV27 and TRBJ2-1, with D perhaps matching TRBD1 or TRBD2 (5 bases each). Germline V gives CDR1 MNHEY, CDR2 SMNVEV (reference sequence). Between the trimmed V and J ends, which lost 0 bases and 10 bases, there was a span of 10 bases. There are 13 residues in the CDR3. The CDR3 nucleotides are TGTGCCAGCAGTTTATCGAGGGGATGGGAGCAGTTCTTC. Protein: CASSLSRGWEQFF.

CDR3 sequence: CASRHQPLTGPQPQHF. The CDR3 DNA sequence: TGTGCCAGCAGGCACCAGCCTCTGACAGGGCCCCAGCCCCAGCATTTT. The V and J genes are TRBV28 and TRBJ1-5; 7 nucleotides match TRBD1. Germline assignment: CDR1 MDHEN and CDR2 SYDVKM. This CDR3 has 16 residues. V lost 6 bases to trimming and J lost 7 bases; unmatched junction nucleotides: 15.

V usage is TRBV12-3 or TRBV12-4 and J usage is TRBJ2-2; TRBD2 agrees at 9 bases. This CDR3 spans 16 amino acids. J was trimmed by 5 bases and V by 6 bases; bases with no gene match: 10. The CDR3 loop reads CASSPVLAGVTGELFF. DNA for the CDR3: TGTGCCAGCAGCCCCGTGTTAGCGGGAGTTACCGGGGAGCTGTTTTTT.

This sequence joins TRBV7-9 and TRBJ1-1, with D possibly TRBD1 on 6 matching bases. This CDR3 contains 13 residues. CDR1 and CDR2 from the germline V gene are SEHNR and FQNEAQ (reference sequence). With 10 bases removed from V and 1 base from J, the gap between germline ends came to 13 bases. CDR3 in DNA: TGTGCCATCCAGGGGATAGGGAACACTGAAGCTTTCTTT. This gives the protein CAIQGIGNTEAFF.

In the case of this clonotype: A single base separates this from a much larger clone, so it may be a read error. The chain links TRBV15 to TRBJ2-5; D might be TRBD1 (5 bases). The CDR3 is 14 amino acids. Germline CDR1 LNHNV, CDR2 YYDKDF (reference sequence). For the CDR3, the DNA is TGTGCCGCCAGCCTACGACAGCGCCAAGAGACCCAGTACTTC. It specifies CAASLRQRQETQYF.

Notes on this clonotype: A much larger clone differs by one base, so this may be a read error. This likely comes from a read error, as the CDR3 has no conserved phenylalanine or tryptophan at its end. The J gene is TRBJ1-1, the V gene TRBV4-2; no definite D call. The germline V and J ends were trimmed by 3 bases and 4 bases, with 18 bases remaining between them. The V gene's germline CDR1 is LGHNA and CDR2 YNFKEQ. This CDR3 has 16 residues. CDR3 in amino acids: CASSQVAGGAGTEAFS. Here the CDR3 DNA reads TGTGCCAGCAGCCAGGTCGCGGGTGGCGCCGGCACTGAAGCTTTCTCT.

There are a few counts of this clonotype. The chain recombines TRBV20-1 with TRBJ2-3; D is perhaps TRBD1 (6 bases). The CDR3 consists of 14 residues. V lost 1 base, J lost 2 bases, and 10 bases lay in between. The germline V gene has CDR1 DFQATT and CDR2 SNEGSKA (reference sequence). The CDR3 sequence is CSARGQAYTDTQYF. The CDR3 DNA follows: TGCAGTGCTAGAGGACAGGCCTACACAGATACGCAGTATTTT.

This clonotype was seen just once. Since a much larger clone is just one base distant, this may be a read error. This chain's CDR3 is CASTPVGASYNEQLF. The CDR3 DNA follows: TGTGCCAGCACTCCGGTGGGAGCCAGCTACAATGAGCAGCTCTTC. V is TRBV28 and J is TRBJ2-1, with D possibly TRBD2 on 5 matching bases. The CDR3 has 15 amino acids. Germline assignment: CDR1 MDHEN and CDR2 SYDVKM.